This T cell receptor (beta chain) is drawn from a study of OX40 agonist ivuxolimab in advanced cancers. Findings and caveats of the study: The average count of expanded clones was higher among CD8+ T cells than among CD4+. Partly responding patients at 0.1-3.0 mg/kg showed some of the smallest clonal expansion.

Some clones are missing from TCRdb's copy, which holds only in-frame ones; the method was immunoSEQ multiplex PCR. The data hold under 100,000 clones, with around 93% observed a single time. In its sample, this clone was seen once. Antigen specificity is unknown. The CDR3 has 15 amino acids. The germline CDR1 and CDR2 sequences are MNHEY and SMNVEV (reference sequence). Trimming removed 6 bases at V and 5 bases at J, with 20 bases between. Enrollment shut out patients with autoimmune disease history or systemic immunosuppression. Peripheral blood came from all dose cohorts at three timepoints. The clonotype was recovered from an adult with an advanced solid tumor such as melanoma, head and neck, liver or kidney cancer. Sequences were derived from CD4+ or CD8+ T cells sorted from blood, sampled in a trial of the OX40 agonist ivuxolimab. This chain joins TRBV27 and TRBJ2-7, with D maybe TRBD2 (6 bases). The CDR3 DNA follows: TGTGCCAGCAGGCCGTTTGGGACTGCGCTGGACGAGCAGTACTTC. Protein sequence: CASRPFGTALDEQYF.